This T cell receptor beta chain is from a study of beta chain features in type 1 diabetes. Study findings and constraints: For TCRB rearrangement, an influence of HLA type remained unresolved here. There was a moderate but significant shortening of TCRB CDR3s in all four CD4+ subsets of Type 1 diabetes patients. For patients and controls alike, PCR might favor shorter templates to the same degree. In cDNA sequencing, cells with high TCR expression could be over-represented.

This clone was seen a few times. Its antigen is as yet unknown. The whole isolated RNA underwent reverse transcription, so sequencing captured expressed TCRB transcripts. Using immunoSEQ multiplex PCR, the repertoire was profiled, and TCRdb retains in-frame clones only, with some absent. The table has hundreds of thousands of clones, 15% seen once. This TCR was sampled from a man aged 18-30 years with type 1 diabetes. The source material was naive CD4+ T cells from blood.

The CDR3 sequence: CASSVRTGPYEQYF. CDR3 sequence (DNA): TGTGCCAGCAGCGTACGGACAGGGCCCTACGAGCAGTACTTC. V is TRBV9 and J is TRBJ2-5, with 8 bases lining up with TRBD1. The end of the DNA fits TRBJ2-7 better, so the J call may be wrong. Germline lookup yields CDR1 SGDLS and CDR2 YYNGEE. The CDR3 spans 14 residues.